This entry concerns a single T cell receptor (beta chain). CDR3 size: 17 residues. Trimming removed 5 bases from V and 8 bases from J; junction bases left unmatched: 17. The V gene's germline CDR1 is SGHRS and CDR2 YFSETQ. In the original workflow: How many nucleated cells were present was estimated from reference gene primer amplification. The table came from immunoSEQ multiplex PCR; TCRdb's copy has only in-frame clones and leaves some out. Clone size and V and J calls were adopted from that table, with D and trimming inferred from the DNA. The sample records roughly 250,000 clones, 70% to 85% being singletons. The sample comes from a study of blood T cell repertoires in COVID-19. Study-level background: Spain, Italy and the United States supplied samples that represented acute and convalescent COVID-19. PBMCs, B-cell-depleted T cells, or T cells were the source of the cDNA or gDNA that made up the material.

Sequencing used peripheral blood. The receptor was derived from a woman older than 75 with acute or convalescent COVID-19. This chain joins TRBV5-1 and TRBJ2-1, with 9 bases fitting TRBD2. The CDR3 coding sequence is TGCGCCAGCAGGGGATCTAAAGCGGGGGGAGTGAAGGATGAGCAGTTCTTC. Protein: CASRGSKAGGVKDEQFF.